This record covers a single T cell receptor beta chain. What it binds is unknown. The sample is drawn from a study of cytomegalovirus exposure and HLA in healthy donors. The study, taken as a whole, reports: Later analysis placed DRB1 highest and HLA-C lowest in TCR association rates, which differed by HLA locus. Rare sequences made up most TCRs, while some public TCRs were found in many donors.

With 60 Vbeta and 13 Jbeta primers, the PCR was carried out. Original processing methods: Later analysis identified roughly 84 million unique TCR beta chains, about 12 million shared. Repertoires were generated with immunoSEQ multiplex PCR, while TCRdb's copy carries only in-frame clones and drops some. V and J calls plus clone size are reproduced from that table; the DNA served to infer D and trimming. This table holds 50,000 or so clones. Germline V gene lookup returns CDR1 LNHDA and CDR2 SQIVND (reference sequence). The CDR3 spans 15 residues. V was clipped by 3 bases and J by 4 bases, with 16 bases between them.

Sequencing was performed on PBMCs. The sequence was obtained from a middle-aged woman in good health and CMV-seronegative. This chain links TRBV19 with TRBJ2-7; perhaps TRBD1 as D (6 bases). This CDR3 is CASSIVGGPTYEQYF. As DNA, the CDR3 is TGTGCCAGTAGTATCGTAGGGGGTCCGACTTACGAGCAGTACTTC.